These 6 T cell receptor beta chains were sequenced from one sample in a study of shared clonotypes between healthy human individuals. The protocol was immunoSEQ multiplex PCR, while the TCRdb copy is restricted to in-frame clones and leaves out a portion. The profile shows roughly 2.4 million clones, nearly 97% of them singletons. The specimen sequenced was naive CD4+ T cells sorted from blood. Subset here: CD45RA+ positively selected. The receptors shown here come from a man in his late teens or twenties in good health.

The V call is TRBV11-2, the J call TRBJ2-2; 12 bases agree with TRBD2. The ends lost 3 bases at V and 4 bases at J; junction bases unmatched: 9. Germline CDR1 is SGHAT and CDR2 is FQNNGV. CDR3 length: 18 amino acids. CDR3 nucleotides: TGTGCCAGCAGCTTGGCTAGCGGGAGGGTGGTGGGCACCGGGGAGCTGTTTTTT. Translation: CASSLASGRVVGTGELFF. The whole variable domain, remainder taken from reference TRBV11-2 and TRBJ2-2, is EAGVAQSPRYKIIEKRQSVAFWCNPISGHATLYWYQQILGQGPKLLIQFQNNGVVDDSQLPKDRFSAERLKGVDSTLKIQPAKLEDSAVYLCASSLASGRVVGTGELFFGEGSRLTVL.

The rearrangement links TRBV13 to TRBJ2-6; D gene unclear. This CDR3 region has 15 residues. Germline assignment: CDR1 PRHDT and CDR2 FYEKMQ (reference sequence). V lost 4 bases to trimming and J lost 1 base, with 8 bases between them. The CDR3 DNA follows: TGTGCCAGCAGCTCCGAGGCTTCTGGGGCCAACGTCCTGACTTTC. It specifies CASSSEASGANVLTF.

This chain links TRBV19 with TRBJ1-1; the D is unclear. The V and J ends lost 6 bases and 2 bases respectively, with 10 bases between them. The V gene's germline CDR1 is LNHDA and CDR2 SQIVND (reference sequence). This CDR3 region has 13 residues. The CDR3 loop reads CASRGRSNTEAFF. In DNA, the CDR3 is TGTGCCAGTAGGGGCCGGTCAAACACTGAAGCTTTCTTT.

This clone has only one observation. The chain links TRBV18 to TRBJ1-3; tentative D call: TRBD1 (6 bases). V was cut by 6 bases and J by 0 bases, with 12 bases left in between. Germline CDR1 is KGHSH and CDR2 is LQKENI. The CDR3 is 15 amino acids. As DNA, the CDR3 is TGTGCCAGCTCTCCAACAGGGAACTCTGGAAACACCATATATTTT. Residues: CASSPTGNSGNTIYF.

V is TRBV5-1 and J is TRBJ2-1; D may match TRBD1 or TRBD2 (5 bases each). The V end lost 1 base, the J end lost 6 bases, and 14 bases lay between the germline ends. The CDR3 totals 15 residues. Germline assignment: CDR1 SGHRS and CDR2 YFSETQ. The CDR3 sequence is CASSLIRGALNEQFF. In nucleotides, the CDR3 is TGCGCCAGCAGCTTGATAAGAGGGGCCCTCAATGAGCAGTTCTTC.

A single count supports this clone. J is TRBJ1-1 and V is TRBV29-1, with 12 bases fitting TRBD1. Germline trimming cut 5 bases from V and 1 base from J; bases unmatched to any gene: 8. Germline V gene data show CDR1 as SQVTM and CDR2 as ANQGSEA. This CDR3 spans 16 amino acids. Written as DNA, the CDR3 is TGCAGCGTTTGGGGACAGGGGGCGCAGGGGAACACTGAAGCTTTCTTT. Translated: CSVWGQGAQGNTEAFF. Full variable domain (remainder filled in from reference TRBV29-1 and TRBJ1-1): SAVISQKPSRDICQRGTSLTIQCQVDSQVTMMFWYRQQPGQSLTLIATANQGSEATYESGFVIDKFPISRPNLTFSTLTVSNMSPEDSSIYLCSVWGQGAQGNTEAFFGQGTRLTVV.